Here is one TCR beta chain with its context. What it recognizes is unknown. TCRdb reprocessed the 5' RACE reads via MiXCR and lists one record per CDR3 protein. Among tens of thousands of distinct CDR3 sequences listed, approximately 7.5% were seen once. The data were obtained in a study of T cells after yellow fever vaccination. At the level of the study: The SMART-Seq v4 Ultra Low Input method served to prepare the low-cell-number fractions.

Findings of the study overall: Clones from primary vaccination mostly reappeared after the booster (around 96% CD4, over 85% CD8). Secondary responses were weaker yet peaked faster, day 5 versus 15. A small proportion of clonotypes was detected in both the CD4 and CD8 compartments.

V was shortened by 6 bases and J by 7 bases, with 7 bases between the two germline ends. The CDR3 consists of 11 residues. The sequence was obtained from a man younger than 45 who received the YFV17D yellow fever vaccine. The chain joins TRBV12-3 or TRBV12-4 to TRBJ2-1; D ambiguous. Sequencing was performed on CD8+ T cells sorted from PBMCs, taken on the day of the yellow fever booster vaccination. Written as DNA, the CDR3 is TGTGCCAGCAGAGACTTGAATGAGCAGTTCTTC. Its protein is CASRDLNEQFF.